This paragraph covers one TCR beta chain sequence. The data were obtained in a study of blood T cell repertoires in COVID-19. Study overall: PBMCs, B-cell-depleted T cells, or T cells were the source of the cDNA or gDNA that made up the material.

Clones were read by immunoSEQ multiplex PCR, and TCRdb kept only the in-frame ones, dropping some. The sample consists of roughly 200,000 clones, over 80% of them appearing once. Enrollment of patients from Seattle took place during active infection, with longitudinal follow-up. Per germline, CDR1 MGHRA and CDR2 YSYEKL. The length of the CDR3 is 17 residues. The V gene end was trimmed by 1 base and the J gene end by 4 bases; junction bases not matched to a gene: 4. The clonotype was recovered from a middle-aged woman with COVID-19, enrolled during active disease. The chain recombines TRBV4-1 with TRBJ2-7, with TRBD2 identical over 16 bases. The sequenced sample consisted of peripheral blood. The CDR3 loop is CASSQAGTSGGAYEQYF. Here the CDR3 DNA reads TGCGCCAGCAGCCAAGCCGGGACTAGCGGGGGGGCTTACGAGCAGTACTTC.